The text below deals with one TCR beta chain. These data come from a study of blood T cell repertoires in COVID-19. Looking at the study overall: Donors in the United States, Italy and Spain gave samples during acute or convalescent COVID-19. T cells, B-cell-depleted T cells, or PBMCs provided the cDNA or gDNA that served as material.

In Seattle, patients joined the study during active infection and were tracked longitudinally. Original processing notes: Researchers report that nucleated cell counts were estimated from reference gene primer amplification. Profiled with immunoSEQ multiplex PCR; TCRdb holds only in-frame clones, not every one. For V, J and clone size, that table is used; D and trimming come from the DNA. This sample has approximately 270,000 clones; roughly 84% occur once, and the top ten carry around 1%. This CDR3 region has 15 residues. Between the trimmed V and J ends, which lost 4 bases and 0 bases, there was a span of 7 bases. Germline V CDR1 and CDR2: LGHDT, YNNKEL (reference sequence).

This receptor was identified in a human donor with COVID-19, enrolled during active disease. The donor label of this sample is uncertain. Specimen: peripheral blood. The chain combines TRBV3-1 (or the pseudogene TRBV3-2) with TRBJ2-6; D ambiguous. The CDR3 sequence is CASSPTFSGANVLTF. The CDR3 coding sequence is TGTGCCAGCAGCCCCACATTCTCTGGGGCCAACGTCCTGACTTTC.